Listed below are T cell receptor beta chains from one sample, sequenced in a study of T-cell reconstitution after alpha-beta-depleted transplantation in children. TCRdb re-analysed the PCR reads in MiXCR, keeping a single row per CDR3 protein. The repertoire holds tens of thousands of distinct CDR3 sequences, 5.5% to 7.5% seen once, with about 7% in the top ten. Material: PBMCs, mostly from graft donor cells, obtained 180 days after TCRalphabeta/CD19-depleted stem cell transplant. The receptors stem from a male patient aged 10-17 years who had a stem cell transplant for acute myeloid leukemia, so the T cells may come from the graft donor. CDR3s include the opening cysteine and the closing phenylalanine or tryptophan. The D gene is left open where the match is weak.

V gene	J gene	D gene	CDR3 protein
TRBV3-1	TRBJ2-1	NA	CASSRIRGESYNEQFF
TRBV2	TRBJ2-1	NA	CASTSPYGLGSNEQFF
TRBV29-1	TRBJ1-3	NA	CSASPGGNTIYF
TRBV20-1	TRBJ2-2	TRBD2	CSASLLAGGADTGELFF
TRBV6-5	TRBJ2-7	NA	CASSNRRGAEQYF
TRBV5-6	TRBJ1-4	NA	CASSLRRLGGEKLFF
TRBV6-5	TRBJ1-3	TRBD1	CASSYSTGPGNTIYF
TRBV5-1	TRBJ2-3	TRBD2	CASSLTSGKADTQYF
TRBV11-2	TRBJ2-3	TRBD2	CASSLGRGRAPAADTQYF
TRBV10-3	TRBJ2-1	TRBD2	CAISEGTSGNEQFF
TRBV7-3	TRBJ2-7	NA	CASSLIIPSSYEQYF
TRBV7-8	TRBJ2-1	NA	CASSFRRYNEQFF
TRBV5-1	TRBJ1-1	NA	CASSISDRQTEAFF
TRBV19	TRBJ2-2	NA	CASSRAWQGTNTGELFF
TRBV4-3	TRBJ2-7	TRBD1	CASSQEGQGTYEQYF
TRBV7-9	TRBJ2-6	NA	CASSEFGTGANVLTF
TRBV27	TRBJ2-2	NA	CASSLSAGVNGELFF
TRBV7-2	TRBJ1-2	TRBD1	CASSLGGGVYGYTF
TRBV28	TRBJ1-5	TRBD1	CASSLRQGPQHF
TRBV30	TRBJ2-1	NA	CAWSFVTPSSYNEQFF
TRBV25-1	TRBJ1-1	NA	CASSESLGQGGTEAFF
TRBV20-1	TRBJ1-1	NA	CSAREGARTEAFF
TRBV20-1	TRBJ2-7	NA	CSASRPVDLPYEQYF
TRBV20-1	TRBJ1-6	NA	CSARVADYNSPLHF
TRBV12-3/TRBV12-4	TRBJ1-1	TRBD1	CASSLRTGGSFSEAFF